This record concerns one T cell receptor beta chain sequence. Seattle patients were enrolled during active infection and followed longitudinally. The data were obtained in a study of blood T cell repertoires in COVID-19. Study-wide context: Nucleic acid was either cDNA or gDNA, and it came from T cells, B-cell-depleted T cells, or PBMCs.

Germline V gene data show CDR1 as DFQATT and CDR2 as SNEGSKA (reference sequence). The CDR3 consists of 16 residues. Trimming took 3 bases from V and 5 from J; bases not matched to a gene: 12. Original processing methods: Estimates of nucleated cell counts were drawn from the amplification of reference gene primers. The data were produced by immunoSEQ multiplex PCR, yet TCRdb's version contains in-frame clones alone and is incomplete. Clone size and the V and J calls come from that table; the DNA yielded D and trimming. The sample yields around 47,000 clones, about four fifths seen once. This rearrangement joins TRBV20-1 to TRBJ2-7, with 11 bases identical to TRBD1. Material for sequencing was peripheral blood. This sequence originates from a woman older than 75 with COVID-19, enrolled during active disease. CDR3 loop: CSASPGTGGNFDEQYF. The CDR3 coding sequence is TGCAGTGCTAGTCCCGGGACAGGGGGAAATTTCGACGAGCAGTACTTC.